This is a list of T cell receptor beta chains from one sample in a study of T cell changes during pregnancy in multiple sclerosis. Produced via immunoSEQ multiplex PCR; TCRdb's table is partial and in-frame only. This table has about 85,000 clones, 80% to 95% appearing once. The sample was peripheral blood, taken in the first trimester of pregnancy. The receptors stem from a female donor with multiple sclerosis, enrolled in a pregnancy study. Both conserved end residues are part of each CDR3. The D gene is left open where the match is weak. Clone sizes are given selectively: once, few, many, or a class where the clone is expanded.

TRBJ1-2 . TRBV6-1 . CASSGAWGRDDYGYTF TGTGCCAGCAGTGGGGCTTGGGGCAGGGATGACTATGGCTACACCTTC
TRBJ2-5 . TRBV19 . CASRGGPETQYF TGTGCCAGTAGAGGGGGTCCAGAGACCCAGTACTTC
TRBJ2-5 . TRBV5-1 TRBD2 CASSLGRGEAGGRKTQYF TGCGCCAGCAGCTTGGGCCGAGGGGAAGCGGGAGGGAGAAAGACCCAGTACTTC
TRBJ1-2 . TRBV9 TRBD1 CASSVGGTGGNYGYTF TGTGCCAGCAGCGTAGGTGGGACAGGGGGGAACTATGGCTACACCTTC
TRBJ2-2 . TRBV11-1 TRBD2 CASSPSGVPTGELFF TGTGCCAGCAGCCCGAGCGGGGTGCCCACCGGGGAGCTGTTTTTT
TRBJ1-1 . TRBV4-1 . CASSQEGENTEAFF TGCGCCAGCAGCCAAGAAGGGGAGAACACTGAAGCTTTCTTT
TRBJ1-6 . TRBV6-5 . CASSYSLPREGSPLHF TGTGCCAGCAGTTACTCGTTACCCAGGGAGGGTTCACCCCTCCACTTT
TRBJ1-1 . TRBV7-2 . CASSSSGGWNTEAFF TGTGCCAGCAGCTCAAGTGGGGGGTGGAACACTGAAGCTTTCTTT
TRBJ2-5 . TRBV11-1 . CASSPESRGRETQYF TGTGCCAGCAGCCCCGAGTCGAGAGGGAGGGAGACCCAGTACTTC
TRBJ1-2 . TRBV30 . CAWTRGGGYTF TGTGCCTGGACTAGGGGGGGTGGCTACACCTTC
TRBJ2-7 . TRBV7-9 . CASSPPRGGYYEQYF TGTGCCAGCAGCCCTCCGAGGGGGGGGTACTACGAGCAGTACTTC
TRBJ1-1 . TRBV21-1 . CASRKPTGNNTEAFF TGTGCCAGCAGGAAACCCACAGGGAATAACACTGAAGCTTTCTTT
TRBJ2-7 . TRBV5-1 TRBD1 CASSLGDSNYEQYF TGCGCCAGCAGCTTAGGGGACAGTAACTACGAGCAGTACTTC
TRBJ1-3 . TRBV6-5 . CASTATAVSGNTIYF TGTGCCAGCACCGCCACAGCCGTCTCTGGAAACACCATATATTTT
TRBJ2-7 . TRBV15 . CATSREQGGRPLYEQYF TGTGCCACCAGCAGGGAACAGGGAGGGAGACCCCTCTACGAGCAGTACTTC
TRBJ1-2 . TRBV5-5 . CASSFGGGLDGYTF TGTGCCAGCAGCTTTGGCGGGGGGCTAGATGGCTACACCTTC
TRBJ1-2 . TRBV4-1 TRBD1 CASSIAGTVYGYTF TGCGCCAGCAGCATCGCTGGGACAGTCTATGGCTACACCTTC
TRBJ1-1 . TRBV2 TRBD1 CASSRRQGENTEAFF TGTGCCAGCAGTCGCCGACAGGGAGAGAACACTGAAGCTTTCTTT
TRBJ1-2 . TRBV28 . CASSLGYRNGYTF TGTGCCAGCTCCCTTGGATACAGGAATGGCTACACCTTC
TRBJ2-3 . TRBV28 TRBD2 CASLLAGTTDTQYF TGTGCCAGCCTGCTAGCGGGGACCACAGATACGCAGTATTTT
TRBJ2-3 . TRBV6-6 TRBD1 CASSFGQGLTDTQYF TGTGCCAGCAGTTTCGGACAGGGCCTCACAGATACGCAGTATTTT
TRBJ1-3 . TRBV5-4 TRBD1 CASSPGGDSGPNTIYF TGTGCCAGCAGCCCCGGTGGGGACAGTGGACCAAACACCATATATTTT
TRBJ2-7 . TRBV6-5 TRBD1 CASSLTGDYEQYF TGTGCCAGCAGCCTGACAGGGGACTACGAGCAGTACTTC
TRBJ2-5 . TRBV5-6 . CASSLVRQETQYF TGTGCCAGCAGCTTGGTTAGACAAGAGACCCAGTACTTC
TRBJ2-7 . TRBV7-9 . CASSYPPPKYGQYF TGTGCCAGCAGCTACCCCCCGCCTAAGTACGGGCAGTACTTC
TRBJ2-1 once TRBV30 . CAYSPGVGEQFF TGTGCCTACTCCCCCGGGGTCGGTGAGCAGTTCTTC
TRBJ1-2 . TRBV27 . CASRTREGNYGYTF TGTGCCAGCAGGACCAGGGAGGGGAACTATGGCTACACCTTC
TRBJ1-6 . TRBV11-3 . CASSILRDNSPLHF TGTGCCAGCAGCATATTACGGGATAATTCACCCCTCCACTTT
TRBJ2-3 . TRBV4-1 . CASRGTDTQYF TGCGCCAGCAGGGGCACGGATACGCAGTATTTT
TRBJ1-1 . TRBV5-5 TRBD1 CASSLRTGPTEAFF TGTGCCAGCAGCCTACGGACAGGGCCCACTGAAGCTTTCTTT
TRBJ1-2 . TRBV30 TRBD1 CAWRADRDYGYTF TGTGCCTGGAGGGCAGACAGGGACTATGGCTACACCTTC
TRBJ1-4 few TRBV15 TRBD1 CATSPRDRLIKTNEKLFF TGTGCCACCAGTCCCCGGGACAGGTTGATAAAAACTAATGAAAAACTGTTTTTT
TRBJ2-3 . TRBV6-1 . CASTVLTSTDTQYF TGTGCCAGCACCGTTCTAACTAGCACAGATACGCAGTATTTT
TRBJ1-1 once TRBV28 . CASSPHGQNMNTEAFF TGTGCCAGCAGTCCCCATGGACAGAACATGAACACTGAAGCTTTCTTT
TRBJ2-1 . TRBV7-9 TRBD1 CASSPGQGVANEQFF TGTGCCAGCAGCCCAGGACAGGGGGTTGCCAATGAGCAGTTCTTC
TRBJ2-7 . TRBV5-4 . CASSWDAAGLSSYEQYF TGTGCCAGCAGCTGGGATGCGGCGGGGCTGAGCTCCTACGAGCAGTACTTC
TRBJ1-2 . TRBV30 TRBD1 CAWMDSGQLLLYGYTF TGTGCCTGGATGGACTCGGGACAGCTCCTACTATATGGCTACACCTTC
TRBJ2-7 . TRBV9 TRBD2 CASSVAGGPSYEQYF TGTGCCAGCAGCGTAGCGGGAGGGCCCTCCTACGAGCAGTACTTC
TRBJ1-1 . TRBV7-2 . CASSLRGNTEAFF TGTGCCAGCAGCTTGCGGGGGAACACTGAAGCTTTCTTT
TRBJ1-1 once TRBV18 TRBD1 CASSPPRGGTGPFGTEAFF TGTGCCAGCTCACCACCGAGAGGAGGGACAGGGCCGTTTGGCACTGAAGCTTTCTTT
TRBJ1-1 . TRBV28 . CASSLIRNEAFF TGTGCCAGCAGTTTGATCAGGAATGAAGCTTTCTTT
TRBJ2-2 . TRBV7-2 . CASSRGGTGELFF TGTGCCAGCAGCAGGGGGGGCACCGGGGAGCTGTTTTTT
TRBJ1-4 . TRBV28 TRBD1 CASSVPGTGEKLFF TGTGCCAGCAGTGTCCCCGGGACAGGTGAAAAACTGTTTTTT
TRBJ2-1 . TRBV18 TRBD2 CASSALGTSGGSSYNEQFF TGTGCCAGCTCGGCACTCGGGACTAGCGGGGGTAGCTCCTACAATGAGCAGTTCTTC
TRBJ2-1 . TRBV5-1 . CASSLGTAFNEQFF TGCGCCAGCAGCTTGGGGACAGCCTTCAATGAGCAGTTCTTC
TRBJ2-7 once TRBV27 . CASRRLAIYEQYF TGTGCCAGCAGGCGTCTAGCTATATACGAGCAGTACTTC
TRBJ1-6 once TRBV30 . CAWSAVGALSSYNSPLHF TGTGCCTGGAGCGCCGTAGGGGCCCTGAGCTCCTATAATTCACCCCTCCACTTT
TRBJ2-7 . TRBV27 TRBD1 CASSHTGTVGEQYF TGTGCCAGCAGTCACACCGGGACAGTCGGAGAGCAGTACTTC
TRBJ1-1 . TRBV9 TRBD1 CASSLGTGGGTEAFF TGTGCCAGCAGCCTCGGGACAGGGGGAGGGACTGAAGCTTTCTTT
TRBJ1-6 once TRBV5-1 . CASSLEGASYNSPLHF TGCGCCAGCAGCTTGGAAGGGGCTTCCTATAATTCACCCCTCCACTTT
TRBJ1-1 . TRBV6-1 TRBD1 CASSEATGINTEAFF TGTGCCAGCAGTGAAGCGACAGGGATTAACACTGAAGCTTTCTTT
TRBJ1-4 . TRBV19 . CASSISEKLFF TGTGCCAGTAGTATAAGCGAAAAACTGTTTTTT
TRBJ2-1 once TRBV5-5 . CASSLYNNEQFF TGTGCCAGCAGCTTGTACAACAATGAGCAGTTCTTC
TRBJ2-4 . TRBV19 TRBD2 CASSALAAKNIQYF TGTGCCAGTAGTGCACTAGCGGCCAAAAACATTCAGTACTTC
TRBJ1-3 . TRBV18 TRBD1 CASSPGTGSRNTIYF TGTGCCAGCTCCCCCGGGACAGGGAGTCGCAACACCATATATTTT
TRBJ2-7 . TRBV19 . CASSKDQGLSEQYF TGTGCCAGTAGTAAGGACCAGGGACTTTCCGAGCAGTACTTC
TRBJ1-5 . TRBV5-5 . CASSLGLPISNQPQHF TGTGCCAGCAGCTTGGGCTTGCCTATTAGCAATCAGCCCCAGCATTTT
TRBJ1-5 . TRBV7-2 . CASSPGDQPQHF TGTGCCAGCAGCCCAGGCGATCAGCCCCAGCATTTT
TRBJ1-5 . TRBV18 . CASSRAQGSNQPQHF TGTGCCAGCTCACGGGCCCAGGGAAGCAATCAGCCCCAGCATTTT
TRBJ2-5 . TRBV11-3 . CASSLWSRQETQYF TGTGCCAGCAGCTTATGGTCCAGACAAGAGACCCAGTACTTC